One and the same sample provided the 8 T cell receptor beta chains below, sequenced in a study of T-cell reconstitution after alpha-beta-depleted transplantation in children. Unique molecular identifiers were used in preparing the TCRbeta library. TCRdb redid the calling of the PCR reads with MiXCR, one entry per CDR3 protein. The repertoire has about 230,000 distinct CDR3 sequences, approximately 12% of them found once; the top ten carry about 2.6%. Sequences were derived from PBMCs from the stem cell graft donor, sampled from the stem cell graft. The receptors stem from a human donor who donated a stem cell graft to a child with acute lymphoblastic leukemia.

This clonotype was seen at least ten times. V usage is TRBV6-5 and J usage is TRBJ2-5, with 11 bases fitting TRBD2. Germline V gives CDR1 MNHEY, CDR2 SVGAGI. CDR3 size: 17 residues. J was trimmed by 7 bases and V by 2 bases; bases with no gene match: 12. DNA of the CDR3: TGTGCCAGCAGTTACCCTACCCTAGCGGGAGGCGCAGGGACCCAGTACTTC. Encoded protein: CASSYPTLAGGAGTQYF.

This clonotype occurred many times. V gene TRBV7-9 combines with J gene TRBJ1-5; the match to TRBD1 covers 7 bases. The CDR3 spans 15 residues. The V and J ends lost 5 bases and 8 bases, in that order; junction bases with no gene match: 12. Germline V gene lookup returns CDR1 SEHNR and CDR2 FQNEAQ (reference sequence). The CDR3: CASSPIDREGKPQHF. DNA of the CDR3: TGTGCCAGCAGCCCAATAGACAGGGAAGGCAAGCCCCAGCATTTT. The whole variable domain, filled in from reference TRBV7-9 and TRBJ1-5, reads DTGVSQNPRHKITKRGQNVTFRCDPISEHNRLYWYRQTLGQGPEFLTYFQNEAQLEKSRLLSDRFSAERPKGSFSTLEIQRTEQGDSAMYLCASSPIDREGKPQHFGDGTRLSIL.

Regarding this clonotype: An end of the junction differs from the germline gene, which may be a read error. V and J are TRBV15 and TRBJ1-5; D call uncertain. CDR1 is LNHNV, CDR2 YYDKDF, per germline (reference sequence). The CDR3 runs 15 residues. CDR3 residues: CATSSGDESNHPQHF. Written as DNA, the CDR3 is TGTGCCACCAGCAGTGGTGACGAGAGCAATCACCCCCAGCATTTT.

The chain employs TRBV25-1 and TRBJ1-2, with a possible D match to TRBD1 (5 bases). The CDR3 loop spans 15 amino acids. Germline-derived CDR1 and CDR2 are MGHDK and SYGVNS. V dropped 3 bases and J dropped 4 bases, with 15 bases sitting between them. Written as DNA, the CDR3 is TGTGCCAGCAGTGACAAGGGACCGCCAGGCTATGGCTACACCTTC. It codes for CASSDKGPPGYGYTF.

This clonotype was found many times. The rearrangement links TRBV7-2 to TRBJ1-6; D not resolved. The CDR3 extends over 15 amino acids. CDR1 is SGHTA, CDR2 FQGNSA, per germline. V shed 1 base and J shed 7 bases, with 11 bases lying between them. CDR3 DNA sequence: TGTGCCAGCAGCTTAGGAGTGGGTGTAAATTCACCCCTCCACTTT. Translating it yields CASSLGVGVNSPLHF.

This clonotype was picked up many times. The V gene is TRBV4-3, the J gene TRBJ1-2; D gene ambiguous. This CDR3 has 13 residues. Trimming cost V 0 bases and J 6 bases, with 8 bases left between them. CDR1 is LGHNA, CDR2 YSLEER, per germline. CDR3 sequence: CASSQERGDGYTF. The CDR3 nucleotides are TGCGCCAGCAGCCAAGAGCGAGGCGATGGCTACACCTTC.

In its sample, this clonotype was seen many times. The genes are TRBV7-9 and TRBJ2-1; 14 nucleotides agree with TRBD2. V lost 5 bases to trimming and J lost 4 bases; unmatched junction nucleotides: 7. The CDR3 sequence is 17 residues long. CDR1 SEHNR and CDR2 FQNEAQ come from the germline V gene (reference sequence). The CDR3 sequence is CASSPGTSGGQYNEQFF. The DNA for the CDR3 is TGTGCCAGCAGCCCCGGGACTAGCGGGGGCCAGTACAATGAGCAGTTCTTC.

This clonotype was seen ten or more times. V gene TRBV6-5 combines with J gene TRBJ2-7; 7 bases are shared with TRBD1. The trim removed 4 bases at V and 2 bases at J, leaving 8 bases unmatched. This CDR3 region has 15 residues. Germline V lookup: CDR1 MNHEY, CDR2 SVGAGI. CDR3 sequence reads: CASSSRDRDPYEQYF. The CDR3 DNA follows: TGTGCCAGCAGTTCCAGAGACAGGGACCCCTACGAGCAGTACTTC.